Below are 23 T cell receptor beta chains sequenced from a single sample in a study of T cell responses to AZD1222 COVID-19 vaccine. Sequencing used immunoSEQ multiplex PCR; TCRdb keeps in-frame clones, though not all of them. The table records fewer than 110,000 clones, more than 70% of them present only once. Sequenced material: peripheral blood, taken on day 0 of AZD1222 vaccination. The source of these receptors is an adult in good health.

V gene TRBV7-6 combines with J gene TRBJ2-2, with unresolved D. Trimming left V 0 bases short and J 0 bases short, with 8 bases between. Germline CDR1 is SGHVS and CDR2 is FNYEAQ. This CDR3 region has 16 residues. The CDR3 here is CASSLATRANTGELFF. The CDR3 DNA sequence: TGTGCCAGCAGCTTAGCAACACGCGCGAACACCGGGGAGCTGTTTTTT. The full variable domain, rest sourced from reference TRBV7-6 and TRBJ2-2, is GAGVSQSPRYKVTKRGQDVALRCDPISGHVSLYWYRQALGQGPEFLTYFNYEAQQDKSGLPNDRFSAERPEGSISTLTIQRTEQRDSAMYRCASSLATRANTGELFFGEGSRLTVL.

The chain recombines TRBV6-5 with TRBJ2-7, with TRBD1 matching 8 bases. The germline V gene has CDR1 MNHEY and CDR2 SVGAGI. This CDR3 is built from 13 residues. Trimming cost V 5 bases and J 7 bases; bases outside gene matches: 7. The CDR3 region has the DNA TGTGCCAGCAGTCGGACAGGGCGATTGGAGCAGTACTTC. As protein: CASSRTGRLEQYF.

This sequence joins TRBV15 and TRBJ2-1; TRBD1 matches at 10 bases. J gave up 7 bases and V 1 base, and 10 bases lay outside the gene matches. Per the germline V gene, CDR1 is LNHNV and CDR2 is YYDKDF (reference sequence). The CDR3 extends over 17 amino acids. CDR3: CATSRGMGQGRWNEQFF. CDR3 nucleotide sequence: TGTGCCACCAGCAGAGGGATGGGACAGGGGAGGTGGAATGAGCAGTTCTTC. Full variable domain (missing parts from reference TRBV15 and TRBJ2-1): DAMVIQNPRYQVTQFGKPVTLSCSQTLNHNVMYWYQQKSSQAPKLLFHYYDKDFNNEADTPDNFQSRRPNTSFCFLDIRSPGLGDTAMYLCATSRGMGQGRWNEQFFGPGTRLTVL.

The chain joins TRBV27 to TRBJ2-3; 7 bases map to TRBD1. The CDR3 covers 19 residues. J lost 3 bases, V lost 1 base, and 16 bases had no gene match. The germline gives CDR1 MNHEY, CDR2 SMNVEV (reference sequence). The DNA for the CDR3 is TGTGCCAGCAGTTTATGGGGCGCAGGGGGTAGGTATGGTACAGATACGCAGTATTTT. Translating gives CASSLWGAGGRYGTDTQYF.

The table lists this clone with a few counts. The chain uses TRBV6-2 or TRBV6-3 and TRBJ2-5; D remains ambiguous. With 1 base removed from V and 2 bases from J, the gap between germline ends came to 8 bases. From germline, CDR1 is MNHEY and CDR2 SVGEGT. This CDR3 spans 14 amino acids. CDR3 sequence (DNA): TGTGCCAGCAGTTACTGGGGTACGCAAGAGACCCAGTACTTC. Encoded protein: CASSYWGTQETQYF.

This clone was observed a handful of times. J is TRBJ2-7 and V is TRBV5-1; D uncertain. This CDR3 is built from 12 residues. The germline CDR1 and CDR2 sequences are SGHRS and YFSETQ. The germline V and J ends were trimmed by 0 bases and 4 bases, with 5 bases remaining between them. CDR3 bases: TGCGCCAGCAGCTTGGAGGGTTACGAGCAGTACTTC. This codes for CASSLEGYEQYF.

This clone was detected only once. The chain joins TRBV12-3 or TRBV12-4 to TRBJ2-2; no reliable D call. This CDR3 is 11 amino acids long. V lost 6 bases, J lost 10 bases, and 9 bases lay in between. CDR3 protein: CASSPSEELFF. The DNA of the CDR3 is TGTGCCAGCAGCCCAAGCGAGGAGCTGTTTTTT.

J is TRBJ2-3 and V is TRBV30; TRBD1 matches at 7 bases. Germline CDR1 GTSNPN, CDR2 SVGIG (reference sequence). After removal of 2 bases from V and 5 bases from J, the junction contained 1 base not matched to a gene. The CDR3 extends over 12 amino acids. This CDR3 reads CAWSSGGDTQYF. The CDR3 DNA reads TGTGCCTGGAGTTCAGGGGGAGATACGCAGTATTTT.

CDR3 nucleotide sequence: TGTGCCAGCATCACCGGCGGGAGTGGGCGGAAAGAGACCCAGTACTTC. The encoded protein is CASITGGSGRKETQYF. The chain recombines TRBV28 with TRBJ2-5, with 7 bases lining up with TRBD2. The germline V gene encodes CDR1 MDHEN and CDR2 SYDVKM. CDR3 size: 16 residues. V lost 7 bases, J lost 3 bases, and 14 bases stayed unmatched.

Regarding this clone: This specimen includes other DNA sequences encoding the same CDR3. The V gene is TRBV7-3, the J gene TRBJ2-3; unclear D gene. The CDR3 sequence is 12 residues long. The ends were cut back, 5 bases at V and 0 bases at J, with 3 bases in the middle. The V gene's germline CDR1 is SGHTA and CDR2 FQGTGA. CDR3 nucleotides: TGTGCCAGCAGCCAGAGCACAGATACGCAGTATTTT. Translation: CASSQSTDTQYF.

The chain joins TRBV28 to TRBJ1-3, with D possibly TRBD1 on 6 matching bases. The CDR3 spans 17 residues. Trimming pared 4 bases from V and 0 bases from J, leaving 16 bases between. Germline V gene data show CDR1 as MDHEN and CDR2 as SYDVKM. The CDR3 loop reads CASSSRVGHISGNTIYF. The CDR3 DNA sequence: TGTGCCAGCAGTTCCCGAGTGGGACATATCTCTGGAAACACCATATATTTT.

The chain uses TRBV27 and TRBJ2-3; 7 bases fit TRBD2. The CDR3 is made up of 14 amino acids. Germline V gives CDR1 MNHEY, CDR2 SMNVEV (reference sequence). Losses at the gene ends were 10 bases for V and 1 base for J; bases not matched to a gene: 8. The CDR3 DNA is TGTGCCACCCGAGCGGGATACCGCACAGATACGCAGTATTTT. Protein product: CATRAGYRTDTQYF.

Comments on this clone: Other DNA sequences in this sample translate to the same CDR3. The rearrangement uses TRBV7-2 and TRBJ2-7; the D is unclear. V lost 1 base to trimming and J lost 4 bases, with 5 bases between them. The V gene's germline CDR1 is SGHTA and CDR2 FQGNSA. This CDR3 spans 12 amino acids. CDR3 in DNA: TGTGCCAGCAGCTTAGTTCCGTACGAGCAGTACTTC. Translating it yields CASSLVPYEQYF.

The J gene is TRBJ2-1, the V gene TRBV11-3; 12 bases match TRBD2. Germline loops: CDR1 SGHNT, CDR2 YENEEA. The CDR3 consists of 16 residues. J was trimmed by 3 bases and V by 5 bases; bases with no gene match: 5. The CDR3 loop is CASSPWTSGNYNEQFF. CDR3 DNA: TGTGCCAGCAGCCCCTGGACTAGCGGGAACTACAATGAGCAGTTCTTC. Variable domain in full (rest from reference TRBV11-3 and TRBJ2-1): EAGVVQSPRYKIIEKKQPVAFWCNPISGHNTLYWYLQNLGQGPELLIRYENEEAVDDSQLPKDRFSAERLKGVDSTLKIQPAELGDSAVYLCASSPWTSGNYNEQFFGPGTRLTVL.

The CDR3 loop reads CASTIDRGNTIYF. CDR3 nucleotide sequence: TGTGCCAGCACCATAGACAGGGGAAACACCATATATTTT. The chain links TRBV2 to TRBJ1-3, with D tentatively TRBD1 (6 bases). V was clipped by 7 bases and J by 4 bases, with 11 bases between them. CDR3 size: 13 residues. Germline lookup yields CDR1 SNHLY and CDR2 FYNNEI.

CDR3 loop: CASSQLAGTGGPNYGYTF. Here the CDR3 DNA reads TGTGCCAGCAGCCAATTGGCCGGGACAGGGGGACCTAACTATGGCTACACCTTC. The V call is TRBV14, the J call TRBJ1-2; TRBD1 agrees at 11 bases. The CDR3 covers 18 residues. With 2 bases clipped from V and 0 bases from J, the junction kept 8 bases outside the gene matches. CDR1 and CDR2 (germline): SGHDN, FVKESK.

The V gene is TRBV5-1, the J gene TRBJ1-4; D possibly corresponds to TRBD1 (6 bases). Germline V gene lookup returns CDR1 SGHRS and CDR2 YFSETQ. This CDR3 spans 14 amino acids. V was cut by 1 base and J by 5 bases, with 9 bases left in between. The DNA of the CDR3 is TGCGCCAGCAGCTTGCGCCAGGGGAATGAAAAACTGTTTTTT. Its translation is CASSLRQGNEKLFF.

CDR3 region: CASSPDPVGEKLFF. The CDR3 DNA follows: TGCGCCAGCAGCCCGGATCCGGTAGGGGAAAAACTGTTTTTT. The rearrangement uses TRBV5-1 and TRBJ1-4; D is undetermined. The CDR3 loop spans 14 amino acids. Germline V lookup: CDR1 SGHRS, CDR2 YFSETQ. The ends were cut back, 4 bases at V and 8 bases at J, with 15 bases in the middle.

The DNA of the CDR3 is TGTGCCAGCAGGCAAACAGGACTAGCGGGATACAATGAGCAGTTCTTC. Translating gives CASRQTGLAGYNEQFF. The gene calls are TRBV28 and TRBJ2-1; 12 bases agree with TRBD2. V was clipped by 6 bases and J by 4 bases; unmatched bases: 7. CDR1 and CDR2 (germline): MDHEN, SYDVKM. CDR3 size: 16 residues.

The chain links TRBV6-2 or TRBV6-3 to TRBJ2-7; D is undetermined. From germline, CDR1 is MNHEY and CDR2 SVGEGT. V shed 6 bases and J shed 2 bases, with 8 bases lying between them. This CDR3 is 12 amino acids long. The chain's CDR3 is CASSIGPYEQYF. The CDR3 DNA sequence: TGTGCCAGCAGCATCGGTCCCTACGAGCAGTACTTC.

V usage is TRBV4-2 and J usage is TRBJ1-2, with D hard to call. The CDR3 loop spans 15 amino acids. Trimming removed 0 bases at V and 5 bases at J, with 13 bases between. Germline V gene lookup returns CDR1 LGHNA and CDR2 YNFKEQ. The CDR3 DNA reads TGTGCCAGCAGCCAAGATCTCGGGGAAAGGTATGGCTACACCTTC. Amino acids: CASSQDLGERYGYTF.

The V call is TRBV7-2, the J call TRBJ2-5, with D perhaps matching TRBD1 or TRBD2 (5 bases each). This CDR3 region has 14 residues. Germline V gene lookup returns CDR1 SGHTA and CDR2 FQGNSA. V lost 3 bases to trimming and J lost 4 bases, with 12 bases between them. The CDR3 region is CASSFNGALETQYF. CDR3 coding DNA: TGTGCCAGCAGCTTCAACGGGGCGCTAGAGACCCAGTACTTC.

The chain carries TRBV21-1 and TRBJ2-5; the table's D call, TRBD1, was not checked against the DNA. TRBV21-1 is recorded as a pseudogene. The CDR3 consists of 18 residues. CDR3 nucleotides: TGTGCCAGCATGCGTCATTCCCCACAGGGGGCCCACGCGGAGACCCAGTACTTC. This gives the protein CASMRHSPQGAHAETQYF.